Listed below are T cell receptor beta chains from one sample, sequenced in a study of T cell changes during pregnancy in multiple sclerosis. This table comes from immunoSEQ multiplex PCR, and its TCRdb copy is limited to in-frame clones, with some not included. Counted here are 30,000 to 40,000 clones, 85% to 95% occurring once; the ten biggest clones make up around 0.37%. Sample: CD4+ T cells from peripheral blood mononuclear cells, taken in the second trimester of pregnancy. The source of these receptors is a female donor with multiple sclerosis, enrolled in a pregnancy study. CDR3s include the opening cysteine and the closing phenylalanine or tryptophan. D genes are given only for firm matches. Size tells how often a clone was seen (once, few, many) or the class of an expanded clone, and some rows leave it out.

D | J | V | size | CDR3 | DNA
. | TRBJ1-2 | TRBV7-8 | . | CASSPTQQLNSAQYFYGYTF | TGTGCCAGCAGCCCGACCCAACAATTGAATTCGGCACAGTACTTCTATGGCTACACCTTC
. | TRBJ1-1 | TRBV5-1 | . | CASSLDPRGMNAEAFF | TGCGCCAGCAGCTTGGATCCGAGGGGGATGAACGCTGAAGCTTTCTTT
TRBD1 | TRBJ1-1 | TRBV7-8 | . | CASSLGPQGADTEAFF | TGTGCCAGCAGCTTAGGGCCTCAGGGGGCTGATACTGAAGCTTTCTTT
TRBD2 | TRBJ2-3 | TRBV4-1 | . | CASSPTSAGTDTQYF | TGCGCCAGCAGCCCAACTAGCGCTGGGACAGATACGCAGTATTTT
. | TRBJ1-5 | TRBV28 | . | CASILGGGNQPQHF | TGTGCCAGCATCCTCGGAGGAGGGAATCAGCCCCAGCATTTT
. | TRBJ1-6 | TRBV5-5 | once | CASSLRVGNSPLHF | TGTGCCAGCAGCCTCAGGGTTGGCAATTCACCCCTCCACTTT
. | TRBJ1-1 | TRBV25-1 | . | CASSRGGNTEAFF | TGTGCCAGCAGTCGAGGCGGGAACACTGAAGCTTTCTTT
. | TRBJ2-7 | TRBV15 | . | CATSTRTGVIAGARGEQYF | TGTGCCACCAGCACCCGGACAGGGGTTATAGCGGGAGCTAGAGGCGAGCAGTACTTC
. | TRBJ1-6 | TRBV9 | . | CASSVEIGQRSSYNSPLHF | TGTGCCAGCAGCGTCGAGATCGGACAGAGAAGCTCCTATAATTCACCCCTCCACTTT
TRBD2 | TRBJ2-1 | TRBV9 | . | CASSVGAGAYNEQFF | TGTGCCAGCAGCGTAGGTGCGGGAGCCTACAATGAGCAGTTCTTC
. | TRBJ1-1 | TRBV2 | . | CASRVQGLNTEAFF | TGTGCCAGCAGAGTACAGGGATTGAACACTGAAGCTTTCTTT
TRBD2 | TRBJ2-3 | TRBV19 | . | CASSPPGGRAGDTQYF | TGTGCCAGTAGTCCACCGGGAGGGAGGGCCGGAGATACGCAGTATTTT
TRBD1 | TRBJ2-7 | TRBV29-1 | . | CSAWTGGLSEQYF | TGCAGCGCCTGGACAGGGGGCTTGAGCGAGCAGTACTTC
. | TRBJ2-2 | TRBV11-3 | . | CASSARASGELFF | TGTGCCAGCAGCGCCAGGGCGTCCGGGGAGCTGTTTTTT
TRBD1 | TRBJ1-5 | TRBV7-9 | . | CASSPGGGQPQHF | TGTGCCAGCAGCCCAGGGGGCGGACAGCCCCAGCATTTT
. | TRBJ2-5 | TRBV19 | . | CASSMETRGYQETQYF | TGTGCCAGTAGTATGGAGACAAGGGGGTACCAAGAGACCCAGTACTTC
. | TRBJ2-5 | TRBV4-2 | once | CASSRGGRETQYF | TGTGCCAGCAGCCGGGGGGGCCGGGAGACCCAGTACTTC
. | TRBJ1-1 | TRBV15 | . | CATEQVWNTEAFF | TGTGCCACCGAGCAAGTTTGGAACACTGAAGCTTTCTTT
TRBD1 | TRBJ2-7 | TRBV18 | . | CASSPTGGWEQYF | TGTGCCAGCTCACCTACAGGGGGTTGGGAGCAGTACTTC
TRBD1 | TRBJ2-2 | TRBV27 | once | CASSFRDRATGELFF | TGTGCCAGCAGTTTCCGGGACAGGGCCACCGGGGAGCTGTTTTTT
TRBD2 | TRBJ2-3 | TRBV4-2 | . | CASSRGLAGGVTDTQYF | TGTGCCAGCAGCCGAGGGTTAGCGGGGGGAGTCACAGATACGCAGTATTTT
TRBD2 | TRBJ2-3 | TRBV5-1 | . | CASSATGTSLDTQYF | TGCGCCAGCAGCGCAACCGGGACTAGCTTAGATACGCAGTATTTT
. | TRBJ1-5 | TRBV30 | . | CAWSGGDNQPQHF | TGTGCCTGGAGTGGGGGAGACAATCAGCCCCAGCATTTT